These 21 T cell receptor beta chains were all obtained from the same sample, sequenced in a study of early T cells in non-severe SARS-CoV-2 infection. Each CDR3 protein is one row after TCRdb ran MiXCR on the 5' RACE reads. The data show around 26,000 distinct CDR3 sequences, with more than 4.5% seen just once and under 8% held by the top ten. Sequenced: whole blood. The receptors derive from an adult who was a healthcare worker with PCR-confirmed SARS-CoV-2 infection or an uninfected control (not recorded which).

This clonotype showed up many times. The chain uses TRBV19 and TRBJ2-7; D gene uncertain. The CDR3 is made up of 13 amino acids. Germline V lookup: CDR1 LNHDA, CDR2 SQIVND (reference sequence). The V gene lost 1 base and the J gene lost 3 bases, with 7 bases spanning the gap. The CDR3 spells CASSIVGNYEQYF. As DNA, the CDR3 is TGTGCCAGTAGTATAGTGGGGAACTACGAGCAGTACTTC. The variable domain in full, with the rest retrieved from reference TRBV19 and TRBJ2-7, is DGGITQSPKYLFRKEGQNVTLSCEQNLNHDAMYWYRQDPGQGLRLIYYSQIVNDFQKGDIAEGYSVSREKKESFPLTVTSAQKNPTAFYLCASSIVGNYEQYFGPGTRLTVT.

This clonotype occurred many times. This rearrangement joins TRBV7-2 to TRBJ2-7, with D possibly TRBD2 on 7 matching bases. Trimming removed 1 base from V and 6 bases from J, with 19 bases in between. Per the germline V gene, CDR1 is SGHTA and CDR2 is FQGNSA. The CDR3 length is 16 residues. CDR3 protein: CASSLDGGAALTEQYF. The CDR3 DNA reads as TGTGCCAGCAGCTTAGATGGGGGGGCAGCCCTTACCGAGCAGTACTTC.

The CDR3 is CSARDPAGGPETQYF. DNA for the CDR3: TGCAGTGCTAGAGATCCAGCGGGAGGGCCAGAGACCCAGTACTTC. The rearrangement joins TRBV20-1 to TRBJ2-5, with TRBD2 identical over 10 bases. Germline CDR1 DFQATT, CDR2 SNEGSKA (reference sequence). J gave up 4 bases and V 0 bases, and 5 bases lay outside the gene matches. The CDR3 contains 15 residues.

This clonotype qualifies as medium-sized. CDR3 sequence reads: CASSPRSRLISTYEQYF. The CDR3 coding sequence is TGTGCCAGCAGCCCCCGGTCCCGACTTATTTCTACCTACGAGCAGTACTTC. This chain joins TRBV9 and TRBJ2-7; D is unclear. The CDR3 runs to 17 residues. Trimming cost V 4 bases and J 2 bases, with 22 bases left between them. CDR1 SGDLS and CDR2 YYNGEE come from the germline V gene.

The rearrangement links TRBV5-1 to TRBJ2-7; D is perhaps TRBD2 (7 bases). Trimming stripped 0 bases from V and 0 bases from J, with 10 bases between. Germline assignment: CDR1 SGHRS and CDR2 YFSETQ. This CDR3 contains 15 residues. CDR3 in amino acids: CASSLEGDYSYEQYF. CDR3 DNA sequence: TGCGCCAGCAGCTTGGAGGGGGACTACTCCTACGAGCAGTACTTC.

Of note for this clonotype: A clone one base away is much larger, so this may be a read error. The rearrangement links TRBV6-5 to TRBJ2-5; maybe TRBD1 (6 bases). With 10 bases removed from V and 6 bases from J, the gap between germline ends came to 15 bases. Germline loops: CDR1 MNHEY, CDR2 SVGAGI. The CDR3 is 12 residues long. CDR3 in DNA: TGTGCCACCCGGGACAAGGGGCAGACCCAGTACTTC. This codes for CATRDKGQTQYF.

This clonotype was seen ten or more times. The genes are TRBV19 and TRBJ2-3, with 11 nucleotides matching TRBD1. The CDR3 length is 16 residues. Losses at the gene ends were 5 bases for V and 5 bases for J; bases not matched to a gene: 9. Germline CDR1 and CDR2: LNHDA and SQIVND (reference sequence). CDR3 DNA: TGTGCCAGTAGTTCCGGGACAGGGGGAATTGAAGATACGCAGTATTTT. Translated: CASSSGTGGIEDTQYF.

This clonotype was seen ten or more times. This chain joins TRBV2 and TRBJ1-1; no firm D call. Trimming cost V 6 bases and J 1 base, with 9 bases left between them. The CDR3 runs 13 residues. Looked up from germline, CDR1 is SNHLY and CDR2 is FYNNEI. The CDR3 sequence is CASRLEANTEAFF. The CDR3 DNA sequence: TGTGCCAGCAGGTTGGAAGCGAACACTGAAGCTTTCTTT.

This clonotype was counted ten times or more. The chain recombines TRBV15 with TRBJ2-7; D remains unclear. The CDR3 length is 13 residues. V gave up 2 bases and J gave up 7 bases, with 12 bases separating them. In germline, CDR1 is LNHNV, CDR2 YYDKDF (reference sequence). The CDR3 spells CATSRRTVGEQYF. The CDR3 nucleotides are TGTGCCACCAGCAGAAGAACTGTGGGGGAGCAGTACTTC.

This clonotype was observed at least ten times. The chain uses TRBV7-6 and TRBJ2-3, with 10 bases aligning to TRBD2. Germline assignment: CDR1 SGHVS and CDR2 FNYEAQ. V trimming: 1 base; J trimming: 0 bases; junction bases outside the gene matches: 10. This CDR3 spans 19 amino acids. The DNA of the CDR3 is TGTGCCAGCAGCTTAGGGTCTAGCGGGGGCACCCCTAGCACAGATACGCAGTATTTT. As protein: CASSLGSSGGTPSTDTQYF.

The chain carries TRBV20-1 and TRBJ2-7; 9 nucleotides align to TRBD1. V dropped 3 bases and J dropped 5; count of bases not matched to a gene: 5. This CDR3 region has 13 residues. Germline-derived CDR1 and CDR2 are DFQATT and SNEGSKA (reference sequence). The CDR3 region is CSARGQGGHEQYF. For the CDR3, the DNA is TGCAGTGCTAGGGGACAGGGAGGCCACGAGCAGTACTTC.

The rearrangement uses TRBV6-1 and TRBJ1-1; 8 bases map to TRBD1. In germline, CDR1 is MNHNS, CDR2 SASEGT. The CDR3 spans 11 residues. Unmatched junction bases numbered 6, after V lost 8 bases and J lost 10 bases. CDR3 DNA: TGTGCCAGCGTCAGGGGGCGAGGAGCTTTCTTT. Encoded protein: CASVRGRGAFF.

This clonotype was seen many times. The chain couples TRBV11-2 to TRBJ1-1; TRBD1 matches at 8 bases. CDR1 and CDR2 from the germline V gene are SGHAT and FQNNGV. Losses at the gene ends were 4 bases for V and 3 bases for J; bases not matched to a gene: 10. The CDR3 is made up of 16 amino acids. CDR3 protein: CASSYRTGRGDTEAFF. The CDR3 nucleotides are TGTGCCAGCAGCTATCGGACAGGGCGTGGGGACACTGAAGCTTTCTTT.

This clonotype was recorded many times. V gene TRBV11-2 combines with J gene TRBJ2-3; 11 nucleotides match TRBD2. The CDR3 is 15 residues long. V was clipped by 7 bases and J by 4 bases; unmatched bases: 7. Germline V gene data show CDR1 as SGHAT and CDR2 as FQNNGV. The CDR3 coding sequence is TGTGCCAGCATCCTTACTAGCGGGAGTGCAGATACGCAGTATTTT. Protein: CASILTSGSADTQYF.

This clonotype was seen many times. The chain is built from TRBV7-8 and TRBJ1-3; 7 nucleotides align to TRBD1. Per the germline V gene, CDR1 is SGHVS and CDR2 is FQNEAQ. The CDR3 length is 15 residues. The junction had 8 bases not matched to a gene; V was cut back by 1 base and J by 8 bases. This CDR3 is CASSLGQGLVDTIYF. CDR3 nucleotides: TGTGCCAGCAGCTTAGGACAGGGATTAGTAGACACCATATATTTT.

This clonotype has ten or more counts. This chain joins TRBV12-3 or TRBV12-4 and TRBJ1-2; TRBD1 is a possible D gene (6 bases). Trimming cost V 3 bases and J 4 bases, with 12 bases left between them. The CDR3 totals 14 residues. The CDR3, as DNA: TGTGCCAGCAGTTTGAGCAGGGGCGGCTATGGCTACACCTTC. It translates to CASSLSRGGYGYTF.

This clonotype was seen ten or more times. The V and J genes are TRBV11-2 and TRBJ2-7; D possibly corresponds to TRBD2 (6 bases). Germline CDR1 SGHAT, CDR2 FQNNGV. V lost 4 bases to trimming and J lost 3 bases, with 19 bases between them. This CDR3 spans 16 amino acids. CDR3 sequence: CASSSYPTGLNYEQYF. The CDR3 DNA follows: TGTGCCAGCAGCTCCTACCCCACGGGACTCAACTACGAGCAGTACTTC.

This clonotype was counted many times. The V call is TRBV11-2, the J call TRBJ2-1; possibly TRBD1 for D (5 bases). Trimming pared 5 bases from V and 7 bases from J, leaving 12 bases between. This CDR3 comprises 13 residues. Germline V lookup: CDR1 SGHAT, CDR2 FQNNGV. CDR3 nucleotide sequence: TGTGCCAGCAGCCTTCCCGACAGTAATGAGCAGTTCTTC. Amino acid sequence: CASSLPDSNEQFF.

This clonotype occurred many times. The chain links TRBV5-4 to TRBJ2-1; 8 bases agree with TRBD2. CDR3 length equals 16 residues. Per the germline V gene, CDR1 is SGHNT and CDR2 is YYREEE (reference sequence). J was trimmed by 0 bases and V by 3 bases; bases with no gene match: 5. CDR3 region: CASSSGAGGSYNEQFF. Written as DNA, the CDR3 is TGTGCCAGCAGCTCGGGGGCGGGGGGCTCCTACAATGAGCAGTTCTTC.

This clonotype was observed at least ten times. The CDR3 spells CASSGDGFYNEQFF. As DNA, the CDR3 is TGTGCCAGCTCAGGGGACGGGTTCTACAATGAGCAGTTCTTC. The genes are TRBV18 and TRBJ2-1, with D perhaps matching TRBD1 or TRBD2 (5 bases each). Germline V lookup: CDR1 KGHSH, CDR2 LQKENI. Trimming shortened V by 5 bases and J by 3 bases, and 11 bases separated the two germline ends. The CDR3 runs to 14 residues.

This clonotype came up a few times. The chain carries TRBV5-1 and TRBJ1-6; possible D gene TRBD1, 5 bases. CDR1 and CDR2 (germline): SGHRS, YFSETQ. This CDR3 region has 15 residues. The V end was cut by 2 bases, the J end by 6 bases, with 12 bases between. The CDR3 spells CASSFTTEANSPLHF. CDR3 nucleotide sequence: TGCGCCAGCAGCTTTACGACAGAAGCTAATTCACCCCTCCACTTT.